Listed below are T cell receptor beta chains from one sample, sequenced in a study of glioma-infiltrating T cells after dendritic cell vaccination. Generated by immunoSEQ multiplex PCR, the TCRdb table keeps only in-frame clones and is missing some. This table holds about 46,000 clones, around 89% found once. Source: blood, taken after dendritic cell vaccination. Source of these receptors: a human donor with glioblastoma. The CDR3 runs from the conserved cysteine through the conserved F or W. D genes are given only for firm matches. Clone size is not always given. Where it is, it says once, few, many or a class for expanded clones.

d_call j_call v_call clone_size cdr3_nt cdr3_aa
NA TRBJ2-5 TRBV9 NA TGTGCCAGCAGCGAGGGGGGCGGGAGCCGGGAGACCCAGTACTTC CASSEGGGSRETQYF
NA TRBJ2-3 TRBV5-6 NA TGTGCCAGCAGCTTGTTGCGAGCCGCAGATACGCAGTATTTT CASSLLRAADTQYF
NA TRBJ2-7 TRBV9 NA TGTGCCAGCAGCACCAATAGCGGCTACGAGCAGTACTTC CASSTNSGYEQYF
NA TRBJ1-3 TRBV18 NA TGTGCCAGCTCACCCACGAGGATGAGCTCTGGAAACACCATATATTTT CASSPTRMSSGNTIYF
NA TRBJ2-7 TRBV28 once TGTGCCAGCAGCACTAGCTACGAGCAGTACTTC CASSTSYEQYF
TRBD1 TRBJ1-2 TRBV6-6 NA TGTGCCAGCAGGGGACAGTCTCGAGGCTACACCTTC CASRGQSRGYTF
TRBD1 TRBJ1-1 TRBV7-8 NA TGTGCCAGCAGCTTGGACAGGGACACTGAAGCTTTCTTT CASSLDRDTEAFF
TRBD1 TRBJ2-5 TRBV9 NA TGTGCCAGCAGCGTAGGTAACAGGGGTGACCAAGAGACCCAGTACTTC CASSVGNRGDQETQYF
NA TRBJ1-1 TRBV7-2 NA TGTGCCAGCAGCTTATGGGCAGTGAACACTGAAGCTTTCTTT CASSLWAVNTEAFF
TRBD1 TRBJ2-1 TRBV28 NA TGTGCCAGCAGACGAGACAGGGGCTCCTACAATGAGCAGTTCTTC CASRRDRGSYNEQFF
NA TRBJ1-4 TRBV5-6 NA TGTGCCAGCAGCTTGAGGGGAGCGGGTGAAAAACTGTTTTTT CASSLRGAGEKLFF
TRBD2 TRBJ2-1 TRBV11-2 once TGTGCCAGCAGCTTGTTAGGACTAGCGGGAGAGGTTGAGCAGTTCTTC CASSLLGLAGEVEQFF
TRBD2 TRBJ2-7 TRBV29-1 NA TGCAGCGTTGGACTAGCGGGGGGAAGCTCCTACGAGCAGTACTTC CSVGLAGGSSYEQYF
NA TRBJ1-5 TRBV18 NA TGTGCCAGCTCATCAGAACAGTATAGCAATCAGCCCCAGCATTTT CASSSEQYSNQPQHF
TRBD1 TRBJ1-2 TRBV6-1 NA TGTGCCAGCAGTGGGACAGGGGTCAGTTATGGCTACACCTTC CASSGTGVSYGYTF
TRBD1 TRBJ1-1 TRBV5-1 NA TGCGCCAGCAGCCTGGACAGGGCCGCTGAAGCTTTCTTT CASSLDRAAEAFF
TRBD1 TRBJ1-1 TRBV19 NA TGTGCCAGTAGTATAGGGGGGACAGGGGCCACTGAAGCTTTCTTT CASSIGGTGATEAFF
NA TRBJ2-6 TRBV10-3 NA TGTGCCATCGCCGCTACAGGGTCGGGGGCCAACGTCCTGACTTTC CAIAATGSGANVLTF
TRBD2 TRBJ2-2 TRBV7-3 NA TGTGCCAGCAGAAAGGGAGGGACTAGCGGGCCCGGGGAGCTGTTTTTT CASRKGGTSGPGELFF
NA TRBJ2-6 TRBV5-1 NA TGCGCCAGCAGCTCCTCCCGAGCCTCTGGGGCCAACGTCCTGACTTTC CASSSSRASGANVLTF
TRBD1 TRBJ1-1 TRBV14 NA TGTGCCAGCAGCCAAATCCAGGGGGGTGAAGCTTTCTTT CASSQIQGGEAFF